This TCR beta chain was captured in a study of beta chain features in type 1 diabetes. Study results and caveats: Among all four CD4+ subsets, Type 1 diabetes patients had TCRB CDR3s that were moderately but significantly shorter.

Averaging roughly 0.12 L, one heparinised blood draw came from each individual donor. Expressed TCRB transcripts were sequenced after all isolated RNA was converted to cDNA. The repertoire was sequenced with immunoSEQ multiplex PCR; TCRdb's copy has only in-frame clones and lacks some. The table lists 45,000 to 60,000 clones, 35% to 55% of them singletons, with around 0.13% in the top ten. About this clone itself: Its antigen remains unknown.

This CDR3 region has 16 residues. Trimming took 8 bases from V and 0 from J, leaving 19 bases between them. Germline lookup yields CDR1 MDHEN and CDR2 SYDVKM. The clonotype was recovered from a man under 40 with type 1 diabetes. The sequenced sample consisted of stem cell memory CD4+ T cells from blood. This chain links TRBV28 with TRBJ2-5; D may be TRBD2 (6 bases). CDR3 sequence (DNA): TGTGCCAGCGGAGGGTTAGCAGGGTTTTACCAAGAGACCCAGTACTTC. It encodes CASGGLAGFYQETQYF.